This TCR beta chain came from a study of CD8+ T cells in alopecia areata. Study results and caveats: Affected lesional scalp, above all in alopecia totalis/universalis, was more clonal than normal scalp.

Isolated RNA was reverse transcribed into cDNA used as the sequencing template. The repertoire was sequenced with immunoSEQ multiplex PCR; TCRdb's copy has only in-frame clones and lacks some. The repertoire includes roughly 200,000 clones, about 56% of them detected once, and roughly 5.3% sits in the top ten. For this clone: The antigen remains undetermined.

PBMCs provided sorted CD4+ and CD8+ T cells. The CDR3 contains 16 residues. The germline V gene has CDR1 MGHRA and CDR2 YSYEKL. V was shortened by 4 bases and J by 7 bases, with 23 bases between the two germline ends. Sequenced input: CD8+ T cells sorted from blood. The sequence derives from a human donor in good health. The chain is built from TRBV4-1 and TRBJ2-7, with D maybe TRBD1 (5 bases). CDR3 sequence reads: CASSPPSWGEVAEQYF. The CDR3 coding sequence is TGCGCCAGCAGCCCCCCTTCCTGGGGCGAGGTCGCAGAGCAGTACTTC.